Below are 6 T cell receptor beta chains sequenced from a single sample in a study of human T cells and chemical hapten exposure. Time point here: patch test 2, 6 weeks after DPC sensitization. Treatment denoted: therapeutic diphenylcyclopropenone sensitization with weekly scalp DPC. TCRdb itself ran the RACE reads through MiXCR, one entry per CDR3 protein. The sample has approximately 84,000 distinct CDR3 sequences, approximately 10% seen once; the top ten hold around 1.5%. The sample in question was whole blood, obtained in connection with sensitization to the hapten diphenylcyclopropenone (DPC). The source is a man between 18 and 35 years old with alopecia areata. Some clones in this sample may be carry-over from other donors' samples.

The rearrangement uses TRBV7-2 and TRBJ2-2, with 8 bases identical to TRBD1. V shed 5 bases, J shed 7 bases, and the junction held 6 bases outside the gene matches. Germline V gene data show CDR1 as SGHTA and CDR2 as FQGNSA. CDR3 length: 14 residues. Written as DNA, the CDR3 is TGTGCCAGCAGCATCACAGGGGGTGGCGGGGAGCTGTTTTTT. Translating it yields CASSITGGGGELFF.

This clonotype was seen only a few times. This rearrangement joins TRBV27 to TRBJ2-3, with 10 bases aligning to TRBD2. This CDR3 has 17 residues. J gave up 0 bases and V 4 bases, and 7 bases lay outside the gene matches. The germline gives CDR1 MNHEY, CDR2 SMNVEV (reference sequence). CDR3: CASSSLGLAESTDTQYF. In nucleotides, the CDR3 is TGTGCCAGCAGTTCACTCGGACTAGCGGAGAGCACAGATACGCAGTATTTT.

The rearrangement uses TRBV12-3 or TRBV12-4 and TRBJ2-7; D is perhaps TRBD2 (5 bases). The CDR3 consists of 13 residues. V was trimmed by 5 bases and J by 3 bases, leaving 11 bases between them. CDR3 amino acids: CASSLDGVYEQYF. CDR3 nucleotide sequence: TGTGCCAGCAGTCTGGACGGGGTCTACGAGCAGTACTTC.

J is TRBJ2-7 and V is TRBV7-8; possibly TRBD2 for D (6 bases). V lost 1 base and J 2 bases, leaving 15 bases between the germline ends. CDR3 length equals 16 residues. The germline CDR1 and CDR2 sequences are SGHVS and FQNEAQ. Here the CDR3 reads CASSLGGGISAYEQYF. In DNA, the CDR3 is TGTGCCAGCAGCTTAGGGGGAGGTATATCCGCCTACGAGCAGTACTTC.

The chain links TRBV10-3 to TRBJ2-2; the D is unclear. CDR1 and CDR2 from the germline V gene are ENHRY and SYGVKD. This CDR3 is 13 amino acids long. V was cut by 0 bases and J by 10 bases, with 9 bases left in between. The CDR3 here is CAISESTLLELFF. CDR3 DNA: TGTGCCATCAGTGAGTCGACATTGCTGGAGCTGTTTTTT.

This clonotype was seen a handful of times. The rearrangement links TRBV4-3 to TRBJ2-7; no clear D gene. Per the germline V gene, CDR1 is LGHNA and CDR2 is YSLEER. This CDR3 spans 15 amino acids. The V end was cut by 0 bases, the J end by 1 base, with 10 bases between. The CDR3 region is CASSQDYDTSYEQYV. CDR3 DNA: TGCGCCAGCAGCCAAGATTACGACACTTCCTACGAGCAGTACGTC.